This T cell receptor beta chain was sequenced during a study of T cell repertoires in cytomegalovirus infection. Study-wide context: Recently identified HLA-C-restricted CMV epitopes were used, and well-studied HLA-B-restricted CMV epitopes were used as well.

A remark on this clonotype: Its antigen is still unknown.

TCRdb fed the reads into MiXCR, producing one record per CDR3 protein. The sample yields under 850,000 distinct CDR3 sequences, roughly 33% seen once. The ends were cut back, 11 bases at V and 3 bases at J, with 27 bases in the middle. Germline V gene sequence: CDR1 SGHVS, CDR2 FNYEAQ. The CDR3 is 17 amino acids. The chain is built from TRBV7-6 and TRBJ2-3, with TRBD2 as a possible D gene (6 bases). This sequence was found in a human donor in good health (CMV status not recorded). Some clones in this sample may be carry-over from other donors' samples. This specimen consisted of cultured PBMCs, obtained from culture after CMV antigen stimulation. The CDR3 DNA is TGTGCCGGAGCGTTTGAAGGAGGGGATTTGGGGACAGATACGCAGTATTTT. It codes for CAGAFEGGDLGTDTQYF.